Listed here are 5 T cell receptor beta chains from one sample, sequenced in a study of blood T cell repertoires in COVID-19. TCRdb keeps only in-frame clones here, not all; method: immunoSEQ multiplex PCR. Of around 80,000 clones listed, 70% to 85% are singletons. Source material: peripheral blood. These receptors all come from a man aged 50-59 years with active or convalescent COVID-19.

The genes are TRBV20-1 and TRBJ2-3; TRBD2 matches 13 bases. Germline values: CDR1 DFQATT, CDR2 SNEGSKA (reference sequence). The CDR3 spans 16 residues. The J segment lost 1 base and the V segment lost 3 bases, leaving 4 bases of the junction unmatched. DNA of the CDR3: TGCAGTGCTAGTCAAACTAGCGGGGGGGGCACAGATACGCAGTATTTT. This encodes CSASQTSGGGTDTQYF.

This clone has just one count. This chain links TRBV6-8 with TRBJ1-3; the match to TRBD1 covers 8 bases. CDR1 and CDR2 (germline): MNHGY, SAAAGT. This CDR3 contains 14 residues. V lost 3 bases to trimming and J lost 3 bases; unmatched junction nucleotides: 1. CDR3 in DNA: TGTGCCAGCAGTTATGACAGGGGTGGAAACACCATATATTTT. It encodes CASSYDRGGNTIYF.

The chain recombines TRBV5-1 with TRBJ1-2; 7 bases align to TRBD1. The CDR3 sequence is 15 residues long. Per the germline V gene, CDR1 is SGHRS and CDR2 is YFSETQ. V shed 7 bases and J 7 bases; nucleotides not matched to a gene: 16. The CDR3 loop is CASSTIGAGGGGYTF. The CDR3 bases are TGCGCCAGCTCAACGATTGGGGCAGGGGGTGGTGGCTACACCTTC. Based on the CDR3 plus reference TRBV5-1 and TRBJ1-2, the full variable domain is KAGVTQTPRYLIKTRGQQVTLSCSPISGHRSVSWYQQTPGQGLQFLFEYFSETQRNKGNFPGRFSGRQFSNSRSEMNVSTLELGDSALYLCASSTIGAGGGGYTFGSGTRLTVV.

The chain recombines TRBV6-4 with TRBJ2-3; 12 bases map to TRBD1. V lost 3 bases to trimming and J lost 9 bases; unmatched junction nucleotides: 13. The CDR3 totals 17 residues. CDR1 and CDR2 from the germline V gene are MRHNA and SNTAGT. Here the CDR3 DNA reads TGTGCCAGCAGTGATTCTACTGGGACAGGGGGCGTTAGGACGCAGTATTTT. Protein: CASSDSTGTGGVRTQYF.

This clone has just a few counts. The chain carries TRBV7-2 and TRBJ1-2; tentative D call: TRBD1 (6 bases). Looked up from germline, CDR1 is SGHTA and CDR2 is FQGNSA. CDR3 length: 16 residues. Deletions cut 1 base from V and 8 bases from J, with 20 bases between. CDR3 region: CASSLVEGVATGGYTF. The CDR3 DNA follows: TGTGCCAGCAGCTTAGTAGAGGGGGTAGCCACGGGAGGCTACACCTTC. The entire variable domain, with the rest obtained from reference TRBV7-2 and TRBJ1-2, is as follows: GAGVSQSPSNKVTEKGKDVELRCDPISGHTALYWYRQSLGQGLEFLIYFQGNSAPDKSGLPSDRFSAERTGGSVSTLTIQRTQQEDSAVYLCASSLVEGVATGGYTFGSGTRLTVV.